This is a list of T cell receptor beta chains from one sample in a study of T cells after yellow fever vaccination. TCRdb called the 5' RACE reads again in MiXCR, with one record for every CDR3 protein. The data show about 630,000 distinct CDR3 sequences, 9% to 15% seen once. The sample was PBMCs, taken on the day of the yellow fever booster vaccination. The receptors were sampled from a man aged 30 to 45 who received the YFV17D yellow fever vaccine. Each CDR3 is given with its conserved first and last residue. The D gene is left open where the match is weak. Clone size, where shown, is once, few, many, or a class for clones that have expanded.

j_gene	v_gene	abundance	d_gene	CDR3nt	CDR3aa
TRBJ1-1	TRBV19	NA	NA	TGTGCCAGTAGTAAGGGGGGCTCCCCCGCTTTCTTT	CASSKGGSPAFF
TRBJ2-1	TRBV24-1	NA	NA	TGTGCCACCAGTGATTCTTCGGCTACCCACTCCTACAATGAGCAGTTCTTC	CATSDSSATHSYNEQFF
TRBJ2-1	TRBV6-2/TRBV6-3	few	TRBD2	TGTGCCAGCAGTCCCGGGACTAGATTCAATGAGCAGTTCTTC	CASSPGTRFNEQFF
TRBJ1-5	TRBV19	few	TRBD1	TGTGCCAGTAGTATAGTGCAGGGACAGGGTGGCAATCAGCCCCAGCATTTT	CASSIVQGQGGNQPQHF
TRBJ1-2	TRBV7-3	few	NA	TGTGCCAGCAGCAAACAGGGAACTAACTATGGCTACACCTTC	CASSKQGTNYGYTF
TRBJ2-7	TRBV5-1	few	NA	TGCGCCAGCACCCTTGGGGGGGGCGATTACGAGCAGTACTTC	CASTLGGGDYEQYF
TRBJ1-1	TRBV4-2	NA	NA	TGTGCCAGCAGCCAAGAGGGAAAGGGAACGATGAACACTGAAGCTTTCTTT	CASSQEGKGTMNTEAFF
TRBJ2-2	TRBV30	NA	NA	TGTGCCTGGAGTGTACTCAGGAACACCGGGGAGCTGTTTTTT	CAWSVLRNTGELFF
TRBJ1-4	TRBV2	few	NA	TGTGCCAGCTACCTCCAAGGGGAAAAACTGTTTTTT	CASYLQGEKLFF
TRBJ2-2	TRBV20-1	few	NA	TGCAGTAGTACAGACTCGAACACCGGGGAGCTGTTTTTT	CSSTDSNTGELFF
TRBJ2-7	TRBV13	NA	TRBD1	TGTGCCAGCAGCACCCGGGACAGGGAGTCCTACGAGCAGTACTTC	CASSTRDRESYEQYF
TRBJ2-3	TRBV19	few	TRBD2	TGTGCCAGTAGTCCAAGCGGGAGAGATACGCAGTATTTT	CASSPSGRDTQYF
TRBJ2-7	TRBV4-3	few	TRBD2	TGCGCCAGCAGCTTAAACCCGGGACTAGCGATTTACGAGCAGTACTTC	CASSLNPGLAIYEQYF
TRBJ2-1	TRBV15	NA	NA	TGTGCCACCAGCAGAGTAGGGCTCCAGCGGGACAATGAGCAGTTCTTC	CATSRVGLQRDNEQFF
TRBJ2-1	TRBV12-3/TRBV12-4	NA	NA	TGTGCCAGCAACCAGGGGGGGGGTGAGCAGTTCTTC	CASNQGGGEQFF
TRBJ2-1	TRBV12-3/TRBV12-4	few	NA	TGTGCCAGCAGAGCGACAGAAACCTACAATGAGCAGTTCTTC	CASRATETYNEQFF
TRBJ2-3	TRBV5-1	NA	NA	TGCGCCAGCAGCCCGGAGTTTAACACAGATACGCAGTATTTT	CASSPEFNTDTQYF
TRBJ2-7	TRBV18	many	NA	TGTGCCAGCTCACCAAGCGACAGCTCCTACGAGCAGTACTTC	CASSPSDSSYEQYF
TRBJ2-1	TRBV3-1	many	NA	TGTGCCAGCAGCCAAGGGCGAGGGGGGGATGAGCAGTTCTTC	CASSQGRGGDEQFF
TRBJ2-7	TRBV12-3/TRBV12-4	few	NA	TGTGCCAGCAGCACTTCGACCTACGAGCAGTACTTC	CASSTSTYEQYF
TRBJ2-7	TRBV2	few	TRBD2	TGTGCCAGCAGTGGGACTAGTGGGCGCGCCTACGAGCAGTACTTC	CASSGTSGRAYEQYF
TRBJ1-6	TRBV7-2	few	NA	TGTGCCAGCAGCTCCCAGGGTTCGGGTGTTTTCCTCCACTTT	CASSSQGSGVFLHF
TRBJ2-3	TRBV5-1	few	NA	TGCGCCAGCAGCTTGGGAGAACTAGCCCGGGTAGATACGCAGTATTTT	CASSLGELARVDTQYF
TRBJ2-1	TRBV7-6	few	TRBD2	TGTGCCAGCAGCATGGGACTACCCGTCAATGAGCAGTTCTTC	CASSMGLPVNEQFF
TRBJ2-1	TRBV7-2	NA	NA	TGTGCCAGCAGCTTAGCTGCCGGGAGCAATGAGCAGTTCTTC	CASSLAAGSNEQFF
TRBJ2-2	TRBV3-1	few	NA	TGTGCCAGCAGCCAAGGACAACCCAACACCGGGGAGCTGTTTTTT	CASSQGQPNTGELFF
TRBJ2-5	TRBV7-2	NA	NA	TGTGCCAGCAGCTTATCGAGCCCTAGGAGCGAGACCCAGTACTTC	CASSLSSPRSETQYF
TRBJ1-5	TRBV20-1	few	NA	TGCAGTGCTAGTAAAGATGCTAATAGCAATCAGCCCCAGCATTTT	CSASKDANSNQPQHF
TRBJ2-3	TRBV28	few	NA	TGTGCCAGCAGTCACCCAGGGTCTAGCACAGATACGCAGTATTTT	CASSHPGSSTDTQYF
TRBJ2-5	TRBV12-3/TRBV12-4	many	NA	TGTGCCAGCGTTAGGGGCGGGCCACAAGAGACCCAGTACTTC	CASVRGGPQETQYF